This note documents a single T cell receptor beta chain sequence. The antigen is unknown. CDR3 length: 14 residues. Germline CDR1 is MDHEN and CDR2 is SYDVKM. Trimming at V came to 8 bases and at J to 2 bases, leaving 8 bases not matched to a gene. This specimen comes from a study of cytomegalovirus exposure and HLA in healthy donors. Study outcomes and limitations: There were three CMV-associated chains whose specificity for CMV antigens was confirmed in vitro. Presence/absence results assume similar sequencing depth per donor, which may not hold.

The primer mix had 60 Vbeta and 13 Jbeta primers. Libraries were prepared by immunoSEQ multiplex PCR; TCRdb keeps only in-frame clonotypes and omits some of them. The data contain 150,000 to 200,000 clones, roughly 72% of them seen just once; the ten biggest clones take up approximately 1.5%. This receptor was obtained from a man between 40 and 49 years old in good health and CMV-seronegative. The rearrangement uses TRBV28 and TRBJ2-7; 8 positions match TRBD1. The sequencing sample was made of PBMCs. The CDR3 here is CASLRQGWTYEQYF. The DNA for the CDR3 is TGTGCCAGCTTAAGACAGGGGTGGACCTACGAGCAGTACTTC.